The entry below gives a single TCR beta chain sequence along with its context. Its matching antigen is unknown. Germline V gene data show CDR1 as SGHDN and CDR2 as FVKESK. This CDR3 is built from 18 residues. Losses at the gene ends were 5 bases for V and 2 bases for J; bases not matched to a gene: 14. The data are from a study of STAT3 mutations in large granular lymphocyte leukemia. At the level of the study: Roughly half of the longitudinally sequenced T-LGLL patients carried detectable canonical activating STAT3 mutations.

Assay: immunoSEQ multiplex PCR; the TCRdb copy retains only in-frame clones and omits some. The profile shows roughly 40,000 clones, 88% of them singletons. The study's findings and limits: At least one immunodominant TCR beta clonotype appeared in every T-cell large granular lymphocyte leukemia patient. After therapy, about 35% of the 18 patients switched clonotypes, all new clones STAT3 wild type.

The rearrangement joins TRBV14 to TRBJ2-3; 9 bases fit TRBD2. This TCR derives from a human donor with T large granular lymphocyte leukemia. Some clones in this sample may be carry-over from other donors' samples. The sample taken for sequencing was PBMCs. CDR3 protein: CASSSTSGGDRDTDTQYF. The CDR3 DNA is TGTGCCAGCAGCTCGACTAGCGGTGGGGATAGGGACACAGATACGCAGTATTTT.